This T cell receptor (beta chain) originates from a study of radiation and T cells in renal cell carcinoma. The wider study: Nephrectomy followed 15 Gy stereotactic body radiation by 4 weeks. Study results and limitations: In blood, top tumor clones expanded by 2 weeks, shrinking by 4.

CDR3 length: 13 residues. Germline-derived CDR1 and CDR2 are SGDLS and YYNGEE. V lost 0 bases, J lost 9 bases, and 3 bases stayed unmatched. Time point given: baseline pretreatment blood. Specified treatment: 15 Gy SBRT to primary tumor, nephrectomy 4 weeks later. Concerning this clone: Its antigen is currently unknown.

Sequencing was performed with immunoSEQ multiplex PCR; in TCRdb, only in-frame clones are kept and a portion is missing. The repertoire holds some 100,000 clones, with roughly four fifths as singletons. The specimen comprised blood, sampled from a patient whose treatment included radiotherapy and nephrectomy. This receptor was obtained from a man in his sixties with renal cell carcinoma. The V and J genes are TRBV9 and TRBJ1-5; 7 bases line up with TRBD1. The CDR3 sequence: CASSVGQGLPQHF. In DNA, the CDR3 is TGTGCCAGCAGCGTAGGACAGGGTCTGCCCCAGCATTTT.